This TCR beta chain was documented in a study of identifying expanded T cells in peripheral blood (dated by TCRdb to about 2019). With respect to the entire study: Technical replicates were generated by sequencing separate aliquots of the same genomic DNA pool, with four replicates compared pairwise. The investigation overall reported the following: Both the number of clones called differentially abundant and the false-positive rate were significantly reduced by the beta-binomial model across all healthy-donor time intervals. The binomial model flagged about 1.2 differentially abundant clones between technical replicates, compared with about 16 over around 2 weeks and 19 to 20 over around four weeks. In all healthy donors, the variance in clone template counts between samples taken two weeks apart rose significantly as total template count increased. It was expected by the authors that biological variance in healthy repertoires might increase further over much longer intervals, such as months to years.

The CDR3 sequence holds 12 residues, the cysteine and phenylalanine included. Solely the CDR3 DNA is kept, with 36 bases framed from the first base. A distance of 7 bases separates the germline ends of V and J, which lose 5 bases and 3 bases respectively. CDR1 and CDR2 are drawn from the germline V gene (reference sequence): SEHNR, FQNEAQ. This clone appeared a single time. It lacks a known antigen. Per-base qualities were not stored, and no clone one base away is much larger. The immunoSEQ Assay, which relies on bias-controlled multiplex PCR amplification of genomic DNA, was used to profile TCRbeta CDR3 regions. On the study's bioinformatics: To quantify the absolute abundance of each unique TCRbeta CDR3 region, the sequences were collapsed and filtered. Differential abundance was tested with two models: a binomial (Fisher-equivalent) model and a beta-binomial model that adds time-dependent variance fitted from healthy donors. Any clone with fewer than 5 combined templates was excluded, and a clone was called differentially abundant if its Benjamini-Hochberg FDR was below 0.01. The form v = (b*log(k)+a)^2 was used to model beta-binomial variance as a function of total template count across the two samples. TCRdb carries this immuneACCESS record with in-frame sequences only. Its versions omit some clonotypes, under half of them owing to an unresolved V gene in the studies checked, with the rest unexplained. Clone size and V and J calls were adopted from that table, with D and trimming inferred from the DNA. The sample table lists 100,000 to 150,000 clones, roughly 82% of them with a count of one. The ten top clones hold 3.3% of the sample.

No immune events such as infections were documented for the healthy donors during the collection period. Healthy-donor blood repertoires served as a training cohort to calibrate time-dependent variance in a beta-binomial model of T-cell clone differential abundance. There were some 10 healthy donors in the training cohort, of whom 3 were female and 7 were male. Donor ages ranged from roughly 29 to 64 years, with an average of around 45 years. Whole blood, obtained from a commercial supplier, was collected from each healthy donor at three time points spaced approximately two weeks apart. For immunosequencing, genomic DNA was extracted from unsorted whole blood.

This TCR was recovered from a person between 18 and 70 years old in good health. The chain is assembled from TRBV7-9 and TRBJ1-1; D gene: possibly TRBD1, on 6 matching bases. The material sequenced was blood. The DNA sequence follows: TGTGCCAGCAGCAAGGGGGACACTGAAGCTTTCTTT. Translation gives CASSKGDTEAFF.